A single sample is the source of the 18 T cell receptor beta chains below, sequenced in a study of blood T cell repertoires in COVID-19. The protocol was immunoSEQ multiplex PCR, while the TCRdb copy is restricted to in-frame clones and leaves out a portion. The table shows around 100,000 clones, with roughly 91% occurring only once. Input material: peripheral blood. The receptor source for this set is a human donor in a cohort sampled during active COVID-19.

This chain links TRBV12-3 or TRBV12-4 with TRBJ2-2; a possible D gene is TRBD1 (5 bases). The CDR3 covers 12 residues. V lost 11 bases to trimming and J lost 6 bases, with 13 bases between them. The CDR3 spells CAWPREAGELFF. Here the CDR3 DNA reads TGTGCCTGGCCCAGGGAAGCCGGGGAGCTGTTTTTT.

The rearrangement joins TRBV9 to TRBJ2-1; D is unclear. This CDR3 spans 13 amino acids. Looked up from germline, CDR1 is SGDLS and CDR2 is YYNGEE. V lost 0 bases, J lost 9 bases, and 10 bases lay in between. CDR3 amino acids: CASSVVSRGEQFF. The CDR3 region has the DNA TGTGCCAGCAGCGTAGTGAGTCGCGGTGAGCAGTTCTTC.

Comments on this clone: A junction boundary mismatches the germline segment, possibly from a read error. This rearrangement joins TRBV10-3 to TRBJ1-2; D remains unclear. The CDR3 is made up of 11 amino acids. Germline CDR1 is ENHRY and CDR2 is SYGVKD. CDR3 sequence (DNA): TGTGCCATCAGTGATTCCGGGAACCCCAGCTTC. Translation gives CAISDSGNPSF.

This clone was detected only once. This chain connects TRBV11-2 to TRBJ1-4, with TRBD1 matching 7 bases. This CDR3 has 16 residues. Germline CDR1 and CDR2: SGHAT and FQNNGV. The ends lost 2 bases at V and 6 bases at J; junction bases unmatched: 9. Written as DNA, the CDR3 is TGTGCCAGCAGCTTACATACAGGGGTGGTTGATGAAAAACTGTTTTTT. This translates into CASSLHTGVVDEKLFF. The full variable domain, completed using reference TRBV11-2 and TRBJ1-4, is EAGVAQSPRYKIIEKRQSVAFWCNPISGHATLYWYQQILGQGPKLLIQFQNNGVVDDSQLPKDRFSAERLKGVDSTLKIQPAKLEDSAVYLCASSLHTGVVDEKLFFGSGTQLSVL.

This sequence joins TRBV3-1 (or the pseudogene TRBV3-2) and TRBJ2-1; the D is unclear. V was clipped by 1 base and J by 13 bases, with 17 bases between them. The CDR3 extends over 14 amino acids. CDR1 is LGHDT and CDR2 is YNNKEL in the germline V gene (reference sequence). The CDR3 bases are TGTGCCAGCAGCCAAGCGTATCGGTCTACTCGACAGTTCTTC. This codes for CASSQAYRSTRQFF.

This clone is a singleton in its sample. V is TRBV20-1 and J is TRBJ2-1, with D unclear. With 1 base removed from V and 6 bases from J, the gap between germline ends came to 4 bases. The CDR3 sequence is 11 residues long. CDR1 and CDR2 from the germline V gene are DFQATT and SNEGSKA (reference sequence). The CDR3 DNA follows: TGCAGTGCTAGAGTTAGCAATGAGCAGTTCTTC. Its translation: CSARVSNEQFF.

V is TRBV15 and J is TRBJ2-3; TRBD2 might be the D (6 bases). Germline CDR1 reads LNHNV; CDR2 reads YYDKDF (reference sequence). Trimming removed 0 bases from V and 10 bases from J, with 17 bases in between. The CDR3 loop spans 15 amino acids. As DNA, the CDR3 is TGTGCCACCAGCAGAGAAAGACTAGTAGGGGTATCGCAGTATTTT. Translated: CATSRERLVGVSQYF.

The J gene is TRBJ2-7, the V gene TRBV24-1; 7 bases align to TRBD2. The CDR3 loop spans 15 amino acids. V gave up 4 bases and J gave up 4 bases; unmatched junction bases: 9. CDR1 and CDR2 (germline): KGHDR, SFDVKD. CDR3 protein: CATSEGGMGRYEQYF. The CDR3 DNA follows: TGTGCCACCAGTGAGGGGGGGATGGGGCGGTACGAGCAGTACTTC.

Concerning this clone: The junction departs from germline at one end; a sequencing error may be responsible. The chain is built from TRBV7-7 and TRBJ2-3; TRBD2 matches 8 bases. Germline CDR1 and CDR2: SSHAT and FNYEAQ (reference sequence). The CDR3 extends over 14 amino acids. The CDR3 sequence is CASSSGLAADTQYF. In nucleotides, the CDR3 is TGTGCTAGCAGCTCAGGACTAGCCGCAGATACGCAGTATTTT.

Remarks on this clone: The junction departs from the called germline gene at one end, perhaps through a read error. The V call is TRBV3-1 (or the pseudogene TRBV3-2), the J call TRBJ1-4; the match to TRBD1 covers 9 bases. CDR1 and CDR2 from the germline V gene are LGHDT and YNNKEL (reference sequence). CDR3 length equals 14 residues. The CDR3 nucleotides read TGTGCCAGCCGCCAAGGACAGGGGAATGAAAAACTGTTTTTT. Its protein is CASRQGQGNEKLFF.

The chain joins TRBV5-4 to TRBJ1-2; 8 bases agree with TRBD1. Per the germline V gene, CDR1 is SGHNT and CDR2 is YYREEE (reference sequence). The CDR3 loop spans 14 amino acids. J gave up 8 bases and V 0 bases, and 6 bases lay outside the gene matches. CDR3 loop: CASSLAPGTGGYTF. For the CDR3, the DNA is TGTGCCAGCAGCTTGGCCCCTGGGACAGGAGGCTACACCTTC.

The gene calls are TRBV14 and TRBJ2-7; 8 bases align to TRBD2. Trimming removed 0 bases from V and 0 bases from J; junction bases left unmatched: 10. Germline V gene data show CDR1 as SGHDN and CDR2 as FVKESK. The CDR3 is 18 amino acids. DNA of the CDR3: TGTGCCAGCAGCCAAGATTCCAGCGGGGGCCAGTTCTCCTACGAGCAGTACTTC. Translating gives CASSQDSSGGQFSYEQYF.

The chain couples TRBV28 to TRBJ2-2, with D possibly matching TRBD1 (6 bases). This CDR3 contains 16 residues. The V end was cut by 6 bases, the J end by 3 bases, with 17 bases between. Germline CDR1 reads MDHEN; CDR2 reads SYDVKM. In DNA form, the CDR3 reads TGTGCCAGCAGAACCCAGGGGTCGGAAGACACCGGGGAGCTGTTTTTT. Translation: CASRTQGSEDTGELFF.

CDR3 sequence: CASSSSGRGDTQYF. CDR3 in DNA: TGTGCCAGCAGCTCTAGCGGGAGGGGAGATACGCAGTATTTT. The chain links TRBV7-9 to TRBJ2-3, with 12 bases that match TRBD2. The CDR3 loop spans 14 amino acids. J gave up 5 bases and V 4 bases, and 1 base lay outside the gene matches. Germline V lookup: CDR1 SEHNR, CDR2 FQNEAQ (reference sequence).

The chain joins TRBV6-2 or TRBV6-3 to TRBJ2-5, with a tentative D call TRBD2 (6 bases). Trimming left V 5 bases short and J 9 bases short, with 10 bases between. The CDR3 extends over 11 amino acids. Germline assignment: CDR1 MNHEY and CDR2 SVGEGT. This CDR3 reads CASSVSGAQYF. The CDR3 bases are TGTGCCAGCAGTGTGTCGGGGGCCCAGTACTTC.

The chain uses TRBV3-1 (or the pseudogene TRBV3-2) and TRBJ2-2, with D perhaps TRBD2 (6 bases). Germline V gives CDR1 LGHDT, CDR2 YNNKEL (reference sequence). V was trimmed by 6 bases and J by 2 bases, leaving 13 bases between them. This CDR3 comprises 15 residues. The CDR3 reads CASSSGTYNTGELFF. CDR3 DNA sequence: TGTGCCAGCAGTTCCGGGACTTACAACACCGGGGAGCTGTTTTTT.

The genes are TRBV6-5 and TRBJ1-4; D remains ambiguous. CDR1 and CDR2 from the germline V gene are MNHEY and SVGAGI. Trimming stripped 2 bases from V and 4 bases from J, with 11 bases between. This CDR3 has 15 amino acids. The CDR3 DNA reads TGTGCCAGCAGTTACGAGGGCAGGATTAATGAAAAACTGTTTTTT. Protein: CASSYEGRINEKLFF.

The chain links TRBV9 to TRBJ2-3, with 9 bases matching TRBD2. J was trimmed by 2 bases and V by 3 bases; bases with no gene match: 7. From germline, CDR1 is SGDLS and CDR2 YYNGEE. The CDR3 spans 16 residues. The CDR3 here is CASSGGLAGYTDTQYF. CDR3 DNA sequence: TGTGCCAGCAGCGGAGGGCTAGCGGGGTACACAGATACGCAGTATTTT.